These T cell receptor beta chains were read from a single sample in a study of T-cell memory formation after mild COVID-19. TCRdb independently ran MiXCR on the 5' RACE reads; one entry per CDR3 protein. The sample has a few hundred thousand distinct CDR3 sequences; about 16% are singletons. Sample: PBMCs or a T cell subset sorted from them (not recorded which). The receptors stem from a man younger than 35 who had mild COVID-19 (a few samples of this study predate the infection). Cell type and time point are not known. CDR3s include the opening cysteine and the closing phenylalanine or tryptophan. Each record gives: V gene, CDR3 protein.

V: TRBV5-1; CDR3: CASSLDRSYGYTF
V: TRBV5-1; CDR3: CASSLDPRQAGNTIYF
V: TRBV2; CDR3: CASGRDRNTEAFF
V: TRBV4-1; CDR3: CASSQDQWGTNNEQFF
V: TRBV12-3/TRBV12-4; CDR3: CASSTRTGLPSQETQYF
V: TRBV20-1; CDR3: CSARDRPLLDQPQHF
V: TRBV5-1; CDR3: CASSRDAGFSGNTIYF
V: TRBV4-3; CDR3: CASSQGRGSGQPQHF
V: TRBV28; CDR3: CASSGWRTPQETQYF
V: TRBV7-2; CDR3: CASSLAAGVDIQYF
V: TRBV7-9; CDR3: CASSQLGRAGTEAFF
V: TRBV5-1; CDR3: CASSLGDRGRNEQFF
V: TRBV7-3; CDR3: CASSLSGTGVTDTQYF
V: TRBV13; CDR3: CASSFSPRSGGAETQYF
V: TRBV12-3/TRBV12-4; CDR3: CASSYSLARSYNEQFF
V: TRBV7-2; CDR3: CASSLASQPYGYTF
V: TRBV27; CDR3: CASSSGTGGKQPQHF
V: TRBV27; CDR3: CASSLSYPNTEAFF
V: TRBV12-3/TRBV12-4; CDR3: CASQISGTGHEQYF
V: TRBV18; CDR3: CASSLRDPLEAFF
V: TRBV7-2; CDR3: CASSITGTVLSYEQYF
V: TRBV5-8; CDR3: CASSLMGQGYNEQFF
V: TRBV18; CDR3: CASSPGFQGYEQYF
V: TRBV18; CDR3: CASSPNSANTGELFF
V: TRBV2; CDR3: CASTGQGSNTGELFF
V: TRBV29-1; CDR3: CSVEDADTEAFF
V: TRBV11-2; CDR3: CASSLRLAENTQYF
V: TRBV6-6; CDR3: CASSYHGTGGTSREQYF
V: TRBV5-1; CDR3: CASSLESTDTQYF
V: TRBV7-3; CDR3: CASSSAGSSYEQYF
V: TRBV5-4; CDR3: CASSLQGVNSDTQYF
V: TRBV20-1; CDR3: CSARDPVPGNTIYF
V: TRBV11-2; CDR3: CASESRGYEQYF
V: TRBV7-3; CDR3: CASSLAPSGGKNIQYF
V: TRBV5-1; CDR3: CASSLTGGPRPLAGSTDTQYF
V: TRBV20-1; CDR3: CSARWESGANVLTF
V: TRBV7-2; CDR3: CASSFEGYNEQFF
V: TRBV4-2; CDR3: CASSRRGGSSYNEQFF
V: TRBV6-6; CDR3: CATGTSGGYEQFF
V: TRBV7-2; CDR3: CASSFRTRLGDTQYF
V: TRBV7-2; CDR3: CASSQGSREKLFF
V: TRBV4-1; CDR3: CASSQDGPQGSSYEQYF
V: TRBV2; CDR3: CASTRTATNEKLFF
V: TRBV6-1; CDR3: CASSEARREPTDTQYF
V: TRBV4-2; CDR3: CASSQDTDSSSGNTIYF
V: TRBV7-3; CDR3: CASSLEHNYGYTF
V: TRBV7-2; CDR3: CASSPSTGKQETQYF
V: TRBV5-1; CDR3: CASSLSTGSTEAFF
V: TRBV7-3; CDR3: CASSLGGFGNSPLHF
V: TRBV6-5; CDR3: CASSYGSGQTEAFF
V: TRBV6-4; CDR3: CASSDYGHQPNTGELFF
V: TRBV18; CDR3: CASSQGWAKNIQYF
V: TRBV6-5; CDR3: CASSYHILQGTAYTF